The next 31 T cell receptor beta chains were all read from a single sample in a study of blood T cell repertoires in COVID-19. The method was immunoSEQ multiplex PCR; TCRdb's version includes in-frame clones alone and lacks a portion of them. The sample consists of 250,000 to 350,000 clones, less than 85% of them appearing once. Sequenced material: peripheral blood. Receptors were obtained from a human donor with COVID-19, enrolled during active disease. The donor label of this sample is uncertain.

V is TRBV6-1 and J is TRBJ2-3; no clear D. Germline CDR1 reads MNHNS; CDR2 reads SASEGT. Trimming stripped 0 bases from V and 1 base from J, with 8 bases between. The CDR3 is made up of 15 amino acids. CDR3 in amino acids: CASSEAHSRTDTQYF. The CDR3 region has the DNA TGTGCCAGCAGTGAAGCGCACAGTCGCACAGATACGCAGTATTTT.

CDR3 in amino acids: CASSLQAGGRFEQYF. In DNA form, the CDR3 reads TGTGCCAGTAGTCTCCAGGCAGGGGGAAGGTTCGAGCAGTACTTC. The chain uses TRBV19 and TRBJ2-7, with TRBD1 matching over 7 bases. The V gene end was trimmed by 5 bases and the J gene end by 6 bases; junction bases not matched to a gene: 13. Germline values: CDR1 LNHDA, CDR2 SQIVND (reference sequence). The CDR3 is 15 amino acids.

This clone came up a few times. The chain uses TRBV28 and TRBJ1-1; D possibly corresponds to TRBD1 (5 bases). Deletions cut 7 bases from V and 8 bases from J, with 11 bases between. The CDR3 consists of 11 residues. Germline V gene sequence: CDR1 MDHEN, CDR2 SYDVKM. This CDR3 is CASTMAGEAFF. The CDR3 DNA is TGTGCCAGCACCATGGCAGGGGAAGCTTTCTTT.

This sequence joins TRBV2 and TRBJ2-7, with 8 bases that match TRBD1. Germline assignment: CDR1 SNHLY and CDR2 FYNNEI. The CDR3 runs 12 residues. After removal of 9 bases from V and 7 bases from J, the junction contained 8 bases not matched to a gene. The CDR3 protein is CARPGGEREQYF. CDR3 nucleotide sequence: TGTGCCAGACCAGGGGGCGAACGGGAGCAGTACTTC.

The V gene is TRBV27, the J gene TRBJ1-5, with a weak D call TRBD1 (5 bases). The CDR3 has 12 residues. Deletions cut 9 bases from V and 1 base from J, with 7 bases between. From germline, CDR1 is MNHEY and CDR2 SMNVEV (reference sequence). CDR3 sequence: CASQGSNQPQHF. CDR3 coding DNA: TGTGCCAGTCAGGGAAGCAATCAGCCCCAGCATTTT.

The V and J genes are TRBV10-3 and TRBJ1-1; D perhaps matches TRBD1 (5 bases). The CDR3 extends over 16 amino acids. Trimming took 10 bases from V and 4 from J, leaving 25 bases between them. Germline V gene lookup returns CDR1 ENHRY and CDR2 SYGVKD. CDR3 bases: TGTGCCACCCAACTGGGGCGTCTCACAGGTTTCACTGAAGCTTTCTTT. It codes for CATQLGRLTGFTEAFF.

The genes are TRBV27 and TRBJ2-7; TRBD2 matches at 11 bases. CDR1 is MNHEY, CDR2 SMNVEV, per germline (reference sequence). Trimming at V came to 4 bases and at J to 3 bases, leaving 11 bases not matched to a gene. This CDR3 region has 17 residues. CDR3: CASSSSLAGGINYEQYF. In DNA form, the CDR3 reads TGTGCCAGCAGTTCTTCCCTAGCGGGAGGCATAAACTACGAGCAGTACTTC.

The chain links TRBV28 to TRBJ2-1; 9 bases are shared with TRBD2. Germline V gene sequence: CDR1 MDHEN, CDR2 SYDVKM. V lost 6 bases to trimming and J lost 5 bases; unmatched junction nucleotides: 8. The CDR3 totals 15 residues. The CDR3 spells CASRPGGGAHNEQFF. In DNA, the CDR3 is TGTGCCAGCAGGCCTGGCGGGGGGGCCCACAATGAGCAGTTCTTC.

The CDR3 protein is CASTSRGRVYEKLFF. CDR3 bases: TGCGCCAGCACTTCCAGGGGGCGCGTCTACGAAAAACTGTTTTTT. The chain has TRBV10-2 and TRBJ1-4; TRBD1 aligns across 8 bases. Germline V gene sequence: CDR1 WSHSY, CDR2 SAAADI. The CDR3 is 15 amino acids. Germline trimming cut 7 bases from V and 8 bases from J; bases unmatched to any gene: 12.

In DNA form, the CDR3 reads TGTGCCAGCAGCTCCCCCCCCGGCGGTAGCGGGGCCTACACAGATACGCAGTATTTT. Protein: CASSSPPGGSGAYTDTQYF. The genes are TRBV7-3 and TRBJ2-3; 8 bases fit TRBD2. The germline CDR1 and CDR2 sequences are SGHTA and FQGTGA. Trimming took 4 bases from V and 2 from J; bases not matched to a gene: 17. The CDR3 spans 19 residues. Supplemented by reference TRBV7-3 and TRBJ2-3, the full variable domain reads GAGVSQTPSNKVTEKGKYVELRCDPISGHTALYWYRQSLGQGPEFLIYFQGTGAADDSGLPNDRFFAVRPEGSVSTLKIQRTERGDSAVYLCASSSPPGGSGAYTDTQYFGPGTRLTVL.

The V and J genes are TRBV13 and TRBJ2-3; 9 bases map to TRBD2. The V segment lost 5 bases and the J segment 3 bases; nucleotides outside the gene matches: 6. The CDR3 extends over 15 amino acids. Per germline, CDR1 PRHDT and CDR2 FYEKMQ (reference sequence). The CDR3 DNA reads TGTGCCAGCAGCCCACGGACTAGCGCGACAGATACGCAGTATTTT. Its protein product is CASSPRTSATDTQYF.

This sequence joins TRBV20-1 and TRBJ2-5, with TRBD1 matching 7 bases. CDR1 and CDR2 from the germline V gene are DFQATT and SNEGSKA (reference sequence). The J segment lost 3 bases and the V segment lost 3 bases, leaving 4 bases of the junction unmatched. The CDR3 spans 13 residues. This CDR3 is CSASPQGEETQYF. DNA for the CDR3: TGCAGTGCTAGTCCGCAGGGGGAAGAGACCCAGTACTTC.

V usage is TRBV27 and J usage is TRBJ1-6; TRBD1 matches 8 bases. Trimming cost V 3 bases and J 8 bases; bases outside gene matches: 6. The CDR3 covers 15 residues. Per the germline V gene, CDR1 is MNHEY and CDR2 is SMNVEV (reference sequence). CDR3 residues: CASSLSGRGHSPLHF. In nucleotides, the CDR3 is TGTGCCAGCAGTTTGAGCGGCAGGGGGCATTCACCCCTCCACTTT.

DNA for the CDR3: TGTGCCAGTAGTACTAGCGGGAGTGCTAGCACAGATACGCAGTATTTT. Translation gives CASSTSGSASTDTQYF. The genes are TRBV19 and TRBJ2-3; 10 nucleotides agree with TRBD2. Germline CDR1 LNHDA, CDR2 SQIVND (reference sequence). Germline trimming cut 4 bases from V and 0 bases from J; bases unmatched to any gene: 4. There are 16 residues in the CDR3.

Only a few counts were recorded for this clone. The CDR3 coding sequence is TGTGCCAGCTCACCGCCGACTAGCGGGAGGCCTTACGAGCAGTACTTC. This encodes CASSPPTSGRPYEQYF. The chain recombines TRBV18 with TRBJ2-7; the match to TRBD2 covers 13 bases. The V gene end was trimmed by 3 bases and the J gene end by 4 bases; junction bases not matched to a gene: 6. Per germline, CDR1 KGHSH and CDR2 LQKENI. The CDR3 contains 16 residues.

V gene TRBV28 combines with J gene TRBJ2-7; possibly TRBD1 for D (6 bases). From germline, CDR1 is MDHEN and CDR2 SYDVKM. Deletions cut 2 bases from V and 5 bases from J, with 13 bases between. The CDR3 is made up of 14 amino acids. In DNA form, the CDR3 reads TGTGCCAGCAGTTTACGAGACAGGAGGAACGAGCAGTACTTC. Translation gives CASSLRDRRNEQYF.

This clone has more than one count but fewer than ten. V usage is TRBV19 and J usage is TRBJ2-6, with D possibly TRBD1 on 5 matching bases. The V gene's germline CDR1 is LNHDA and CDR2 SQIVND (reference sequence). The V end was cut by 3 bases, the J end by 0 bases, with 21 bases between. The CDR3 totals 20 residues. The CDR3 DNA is TGTGCCAGTAGTATCCCCCCAAGGCAGGGATCATTCTCTGGGGCCAACGTCCTGACTTTC. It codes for CASSIPPRQGSFSGANVLTF.

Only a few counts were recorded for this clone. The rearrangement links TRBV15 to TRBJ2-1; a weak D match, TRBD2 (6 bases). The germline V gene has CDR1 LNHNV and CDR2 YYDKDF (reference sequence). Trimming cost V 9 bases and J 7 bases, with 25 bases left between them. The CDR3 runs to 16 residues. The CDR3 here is CATGLHSGPGRNEQFF. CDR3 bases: TGTGCCACAGGCCTCCACAGCGGGCCAGGGAGGAATGAGCAGTTCTTC.

CDR3 sequence: CAWSSRPTSGSQYF. In DNA form, the CDR3 reads TGTGCCTGGAGTTCCCGCCCCACCAGCGGGTCGCAGTATTTT. The rearrangement links TRBV30 to TRBJ2-3, with D possibly being TRBD2 (6 bases). Germline V gives CDR1 GTSNPN, CDR2 SVGIG (reference sequence). The CDR3 has 14 residues. The V end lost 2 bases, the J end lost 10 bases, and 19 bases lay between the germline ends.

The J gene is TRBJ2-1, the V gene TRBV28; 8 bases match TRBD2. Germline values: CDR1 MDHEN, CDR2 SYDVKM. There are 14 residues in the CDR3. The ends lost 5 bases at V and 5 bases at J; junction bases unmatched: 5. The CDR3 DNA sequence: TGTGCCAGCAGTCTCCGGCGGGGGGACAATGAGCAGTTCTTC. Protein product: CASSLRRGDNEQFF.

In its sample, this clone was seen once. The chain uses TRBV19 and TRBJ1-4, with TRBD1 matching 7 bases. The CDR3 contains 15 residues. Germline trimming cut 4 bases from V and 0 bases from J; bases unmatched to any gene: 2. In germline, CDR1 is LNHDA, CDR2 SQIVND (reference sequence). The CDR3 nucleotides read TGTGCCAGTAGTACCGGGACAGCAACTAATGAAAAACTGTTTTTT. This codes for CASSTGTATNEKLFF.

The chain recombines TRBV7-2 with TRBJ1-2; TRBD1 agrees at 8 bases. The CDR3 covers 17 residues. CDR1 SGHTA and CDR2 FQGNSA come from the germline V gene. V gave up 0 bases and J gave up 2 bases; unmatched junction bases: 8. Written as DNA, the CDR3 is TGTGCCAGCAGCTTAGCGGGAGACAGGGGCGGGAACTATGGCTACACCTTC. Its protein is CASSLAGDRGGNYGYTF.

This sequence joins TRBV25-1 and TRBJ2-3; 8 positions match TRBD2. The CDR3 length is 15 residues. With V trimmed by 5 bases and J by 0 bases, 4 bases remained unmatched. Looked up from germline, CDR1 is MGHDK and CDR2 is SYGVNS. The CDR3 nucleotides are TGTGCCAGCAGTAGAGTAGCGGGGAGCACAGATACGCAGTATTTT. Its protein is CASSRVAGSTDTQYF.

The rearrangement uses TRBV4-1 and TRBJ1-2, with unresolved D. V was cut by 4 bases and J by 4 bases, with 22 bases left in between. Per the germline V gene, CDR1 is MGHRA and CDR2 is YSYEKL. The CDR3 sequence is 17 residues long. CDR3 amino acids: CASSRNFYGVVSYGYTF. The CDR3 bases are TGCGCCAGCAGCCGCAATTTCTACGGGGTGGTAAGCTATGGCTACACCTTC.

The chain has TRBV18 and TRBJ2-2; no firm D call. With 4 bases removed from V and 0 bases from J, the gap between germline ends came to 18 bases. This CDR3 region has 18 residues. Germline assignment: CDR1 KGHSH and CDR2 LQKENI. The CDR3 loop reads CASSLELTGFANTGELFF. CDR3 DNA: TGTGCCAGCTCACTGGAACTAACGGGTTTCGCGAACACCGGGGAGCTGTTTTTT.

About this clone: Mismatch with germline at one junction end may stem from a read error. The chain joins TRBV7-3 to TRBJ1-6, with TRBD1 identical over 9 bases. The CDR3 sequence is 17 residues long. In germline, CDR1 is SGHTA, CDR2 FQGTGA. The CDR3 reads CASSLTGGAGNNSPLHF. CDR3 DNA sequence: TGTGCCAGCAGCCTAACAGGGGGCGCGGGTAATAATTCACCCCTCCACTTT.

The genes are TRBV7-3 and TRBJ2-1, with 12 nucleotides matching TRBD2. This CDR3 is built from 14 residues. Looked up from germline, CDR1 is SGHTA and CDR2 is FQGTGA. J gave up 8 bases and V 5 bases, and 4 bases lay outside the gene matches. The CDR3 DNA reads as TGTGCCAGCAGCCGACTAGCGGGAGTCCATGAGCAGTTCTTC. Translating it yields CASSRLAGVHEQFF.

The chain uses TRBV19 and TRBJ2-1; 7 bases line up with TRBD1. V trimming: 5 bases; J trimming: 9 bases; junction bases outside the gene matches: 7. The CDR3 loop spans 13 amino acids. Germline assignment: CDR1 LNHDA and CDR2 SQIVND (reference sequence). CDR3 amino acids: CASSSRGTGEQFF. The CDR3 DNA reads TGTGCCAGTAGTTCCAGGGGGACCGGTGAGCAGTTCTTC.

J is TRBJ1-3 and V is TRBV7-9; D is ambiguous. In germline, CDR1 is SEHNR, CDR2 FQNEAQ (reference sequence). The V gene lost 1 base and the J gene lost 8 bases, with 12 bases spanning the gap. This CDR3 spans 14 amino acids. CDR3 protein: CASSLVSGIDTIYF. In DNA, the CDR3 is TGTGCCAGCAGCTTAGTATCGGGGATCGACACCATATATTTT.

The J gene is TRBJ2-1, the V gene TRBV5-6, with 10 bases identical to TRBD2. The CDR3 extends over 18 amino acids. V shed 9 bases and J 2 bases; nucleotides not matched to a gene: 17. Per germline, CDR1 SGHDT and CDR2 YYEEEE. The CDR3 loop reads CATQRTSGLYPTYNEQFF. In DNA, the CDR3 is TGTGCCACCCAAAGGACTAGCGGTCTTTATCCGACCTACAATGAGCAGTTCTTC.

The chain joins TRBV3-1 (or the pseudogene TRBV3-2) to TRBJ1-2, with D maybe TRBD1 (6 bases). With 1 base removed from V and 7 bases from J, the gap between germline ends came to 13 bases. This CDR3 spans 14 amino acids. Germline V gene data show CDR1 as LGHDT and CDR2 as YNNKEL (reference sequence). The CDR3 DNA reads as TGTGCCAGCAGCCAAGCTCGCCAGGGGATTGGCTACACCTTC. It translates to CASSQARQGIGYTF.